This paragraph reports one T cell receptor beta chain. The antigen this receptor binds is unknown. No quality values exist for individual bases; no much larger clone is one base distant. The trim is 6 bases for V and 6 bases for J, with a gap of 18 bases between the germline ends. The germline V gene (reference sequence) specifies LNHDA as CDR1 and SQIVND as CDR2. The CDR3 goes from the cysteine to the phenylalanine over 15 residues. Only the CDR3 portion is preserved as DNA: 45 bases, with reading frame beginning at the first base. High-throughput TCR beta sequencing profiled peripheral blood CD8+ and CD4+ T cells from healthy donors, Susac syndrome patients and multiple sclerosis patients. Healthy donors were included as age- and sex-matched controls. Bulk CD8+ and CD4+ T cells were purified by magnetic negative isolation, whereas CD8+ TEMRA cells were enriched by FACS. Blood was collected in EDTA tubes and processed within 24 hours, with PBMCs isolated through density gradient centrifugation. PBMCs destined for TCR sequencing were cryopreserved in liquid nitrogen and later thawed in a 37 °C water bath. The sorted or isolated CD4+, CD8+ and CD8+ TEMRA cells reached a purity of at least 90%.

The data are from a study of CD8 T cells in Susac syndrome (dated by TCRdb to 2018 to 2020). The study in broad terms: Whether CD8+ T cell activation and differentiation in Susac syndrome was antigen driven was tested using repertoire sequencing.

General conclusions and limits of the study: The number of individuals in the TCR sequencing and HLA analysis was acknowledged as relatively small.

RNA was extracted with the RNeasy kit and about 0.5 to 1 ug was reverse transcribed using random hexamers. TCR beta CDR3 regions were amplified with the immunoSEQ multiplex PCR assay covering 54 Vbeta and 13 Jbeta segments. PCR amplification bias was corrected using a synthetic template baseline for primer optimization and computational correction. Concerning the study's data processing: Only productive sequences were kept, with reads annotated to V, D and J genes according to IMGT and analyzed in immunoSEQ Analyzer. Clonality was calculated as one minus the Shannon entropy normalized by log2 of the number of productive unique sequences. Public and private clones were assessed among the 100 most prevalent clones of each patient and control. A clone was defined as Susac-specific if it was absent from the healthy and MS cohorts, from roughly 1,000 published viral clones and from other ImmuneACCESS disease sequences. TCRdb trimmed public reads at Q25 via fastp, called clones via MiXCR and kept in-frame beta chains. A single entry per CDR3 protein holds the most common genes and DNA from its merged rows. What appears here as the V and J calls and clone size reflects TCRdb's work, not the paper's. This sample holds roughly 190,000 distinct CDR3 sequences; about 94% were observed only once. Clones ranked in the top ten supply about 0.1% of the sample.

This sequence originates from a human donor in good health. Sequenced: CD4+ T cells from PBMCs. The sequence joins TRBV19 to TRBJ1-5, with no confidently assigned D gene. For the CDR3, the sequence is CASSFSAKSAQPQHF. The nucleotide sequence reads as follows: TGTGCCAGTAGCTTCTCCGCTAAATCCGCTCAGCCCCAGCATTTT.